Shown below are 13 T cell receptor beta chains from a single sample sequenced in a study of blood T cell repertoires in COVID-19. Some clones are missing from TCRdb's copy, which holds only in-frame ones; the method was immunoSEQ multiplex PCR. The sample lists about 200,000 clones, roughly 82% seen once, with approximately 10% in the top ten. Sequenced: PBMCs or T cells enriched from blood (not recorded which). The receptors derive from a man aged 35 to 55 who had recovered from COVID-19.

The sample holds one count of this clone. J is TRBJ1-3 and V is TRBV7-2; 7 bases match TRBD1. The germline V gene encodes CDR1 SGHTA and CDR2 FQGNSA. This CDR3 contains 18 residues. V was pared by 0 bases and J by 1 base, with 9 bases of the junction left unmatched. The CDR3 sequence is CASSLAYGTVDSGNTIYF. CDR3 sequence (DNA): TGTGCCAGCAGCTTAGCCTATGGGACAGTGGATTCTGGAAACACCATATATTTT.

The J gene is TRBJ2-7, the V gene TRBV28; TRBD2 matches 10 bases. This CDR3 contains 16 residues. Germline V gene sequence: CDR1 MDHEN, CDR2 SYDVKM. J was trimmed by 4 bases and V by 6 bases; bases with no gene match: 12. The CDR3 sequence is CASRPTPASGSYEQYF. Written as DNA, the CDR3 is TGTGCCAGCAGACCCACCCCGGCTAGCGGGAGTTACGAGCAGTACTTC. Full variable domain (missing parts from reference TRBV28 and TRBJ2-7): DVKVTQSSRYLVKRTGEKVFLECVQDMDHENMFWYRQDPGLGLRLIYFSYDVKMKEKGDIPEGYSVSREKKERFSLILESASTNQTSMYLCASRPTPASGSYEQYFGPGTRLTVT.

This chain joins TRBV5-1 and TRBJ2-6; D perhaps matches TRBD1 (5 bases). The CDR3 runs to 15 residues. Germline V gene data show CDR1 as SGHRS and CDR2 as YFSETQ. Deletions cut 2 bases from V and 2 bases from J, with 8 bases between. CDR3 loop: CASSFVRAGANVLTF. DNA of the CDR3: TGCGCCAGCAGCTTCGTCAGGGCTGGGGCCAACGTCCTGACTTTC.

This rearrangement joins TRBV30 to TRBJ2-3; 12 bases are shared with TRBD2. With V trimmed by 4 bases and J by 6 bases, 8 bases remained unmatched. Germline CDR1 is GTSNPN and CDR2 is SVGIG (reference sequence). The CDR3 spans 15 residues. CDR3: CAWNRNLAGGDTQYF. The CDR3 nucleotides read TGTGCCTGGAACCGAAACCTAGCGGGAGGGGATACGCAGTATTTT.

This CDR3 is CASSEAGLAGGTSYEQYF. Here the CDR3 DNA reads TGTGCCAGCAGTGAAGCTGGGCTAGCGGGAGGAACCTCCTACGAGCAGTACTTC. This chain connects TRBV2 to TRBJ2-7; 11 bases map to TRBD2. The germline V gene has CDR1 SNHLY and CDR2 FYNNEI. CDR3 length equals 18 residues. The trim removed 0 bases at V and 0 bases at J, leaving 7 bases unmatched.

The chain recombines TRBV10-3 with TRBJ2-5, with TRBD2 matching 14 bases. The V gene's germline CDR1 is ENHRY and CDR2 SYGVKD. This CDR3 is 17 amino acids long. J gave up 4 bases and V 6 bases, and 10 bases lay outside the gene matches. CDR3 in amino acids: CAISPTSGRALTETQYF. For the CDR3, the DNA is TGTGCCATCAGCCCGACTAGCGGGAGGGCCCTGACAGAGACCCAGTACTTC.

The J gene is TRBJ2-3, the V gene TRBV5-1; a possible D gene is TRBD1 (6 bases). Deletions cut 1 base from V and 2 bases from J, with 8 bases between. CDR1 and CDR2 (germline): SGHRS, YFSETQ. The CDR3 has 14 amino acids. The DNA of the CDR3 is TGCGCCAGCAGCTTGAGACAGGCCACAGATACGCAGTATTTT. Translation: CASSLRQATDTQYF.

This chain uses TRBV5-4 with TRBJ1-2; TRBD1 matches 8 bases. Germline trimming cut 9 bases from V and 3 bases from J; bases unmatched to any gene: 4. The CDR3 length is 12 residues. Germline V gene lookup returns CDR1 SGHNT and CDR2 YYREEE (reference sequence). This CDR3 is CAIGQGDYGYTF. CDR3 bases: TGTGCCATCGGACAGGGTGACTATGGCTACACCTTC.

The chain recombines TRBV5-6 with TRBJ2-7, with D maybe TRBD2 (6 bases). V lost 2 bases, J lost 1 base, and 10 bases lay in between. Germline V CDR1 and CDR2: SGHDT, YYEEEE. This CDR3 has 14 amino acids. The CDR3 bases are TGTGCCAGCAGCTTCCGCGGGATTTCCTACGAGCAGTACTTC. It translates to CASSFRGISYEQYF.

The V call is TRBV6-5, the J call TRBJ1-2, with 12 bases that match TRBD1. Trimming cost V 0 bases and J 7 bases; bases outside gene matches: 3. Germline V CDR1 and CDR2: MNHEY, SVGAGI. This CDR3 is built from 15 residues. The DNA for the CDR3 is TGTGCCAGCAGTTACTCGGGGACAGGGGGCGTTGGCTACACCTTC. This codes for CASSYSGTGGVGYTF.

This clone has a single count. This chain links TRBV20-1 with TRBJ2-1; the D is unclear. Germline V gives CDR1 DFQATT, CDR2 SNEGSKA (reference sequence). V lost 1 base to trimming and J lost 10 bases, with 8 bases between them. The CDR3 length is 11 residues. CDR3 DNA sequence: TGCAGTGCTAGAGGGTTCCGGGAGCAGTTCTTC. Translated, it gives CSARGFREQFF.

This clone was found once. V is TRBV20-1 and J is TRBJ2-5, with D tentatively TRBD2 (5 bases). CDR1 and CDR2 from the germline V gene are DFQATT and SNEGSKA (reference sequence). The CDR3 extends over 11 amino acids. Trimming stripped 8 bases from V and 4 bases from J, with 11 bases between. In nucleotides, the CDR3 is TGCAGTCAGCGAGGGCTAGAGACCCAGTACTTC. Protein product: CSQRGLETQYF.

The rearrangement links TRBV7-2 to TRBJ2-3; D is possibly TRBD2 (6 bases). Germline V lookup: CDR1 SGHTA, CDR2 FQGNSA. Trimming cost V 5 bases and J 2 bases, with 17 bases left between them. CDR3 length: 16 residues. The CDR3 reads CASSPRGAGTTDTQYF. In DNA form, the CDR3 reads TGTGCCAGCAGCCCCCGGGGAGCGGGTACCACAGATACGCAGTATTTT.